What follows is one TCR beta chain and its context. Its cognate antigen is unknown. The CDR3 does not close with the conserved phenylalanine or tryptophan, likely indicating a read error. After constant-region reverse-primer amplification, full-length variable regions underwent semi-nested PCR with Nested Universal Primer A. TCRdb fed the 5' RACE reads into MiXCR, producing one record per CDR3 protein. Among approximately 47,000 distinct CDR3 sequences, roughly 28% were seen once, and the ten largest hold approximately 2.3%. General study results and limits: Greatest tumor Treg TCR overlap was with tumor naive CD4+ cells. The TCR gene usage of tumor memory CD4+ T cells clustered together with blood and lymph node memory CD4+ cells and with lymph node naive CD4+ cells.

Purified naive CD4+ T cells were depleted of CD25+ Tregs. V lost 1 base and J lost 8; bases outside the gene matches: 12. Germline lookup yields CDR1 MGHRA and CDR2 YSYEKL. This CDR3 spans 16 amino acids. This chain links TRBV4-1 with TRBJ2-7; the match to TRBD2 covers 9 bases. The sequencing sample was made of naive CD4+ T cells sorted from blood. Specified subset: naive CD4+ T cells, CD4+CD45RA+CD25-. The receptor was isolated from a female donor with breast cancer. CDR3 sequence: CASSQGEASGTPKQYS. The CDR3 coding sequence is TGCGCCAGCAGCCAAGGAGAGGCTAGCGGGACCCCGAAGCAGTACTCC.